This T cell receptor beta chain was sequenced during a study of shared clonotypes between healthy human individuals (dated by TCRdb to the early 2020s). Turning to the overall study: The cohort included three men and a couple of women between 18 and 49 years of age. To increase sequencing depth and limit assay-specific biases, TCR repertoire library preparation and sequencing were carried out by different laboratories using diverse techniques. The study deeply sequenced blood TCR repertoires of five healthy adults to estimate repertoire size and the extent of clonotype sharing between individuals. Leukapheresis yielded between about 0.94 and 10 billion PBMCs per donor.

Healthy HIV-negative adults with no recently reported acute infections or vaccinations were included as donors. Only Caucasian adults living in Nashville, Tennessee, USA were represented among the donors. For unsorted samples, roughly 86 million PBMCs were counted and genomic DNA was extracted with the QIAamp DNA Blood Mini kit. Blood was obtained by leukapheresis, after which PBMCs were separated by Ficoll-Histopaque density gradient centrifugation and cryopreserved in liquid nitrogen vapor phase. Using the deep immunoSEQ assay, TCR CDR3 regions were amplified from genomic DNA by multiplex PCR. Extracted genomic DNA from each cell subset was spread evenly across all wells of several immunoSEQ 96-well plates, with each plate serving as a replicate. Each replicate PCR for unsorted PBMC received roughly 300 ng genomic DNA, equal to about 30,000 T cell genomes. Genomic DNA from unsorted PBMC was sequenced over ten immunoSEQ deep assay plates. The purified libraries were quantified using a Qubit 3.0 fluorometer, sized with a Bioanalyzer 2100, and then quantified again using the KAPA Library Quantification kit. Every immunoSEQ 96-well plate was sequenced on a dedicated single-read 150-cycle Illumina NextSeq 550 flow cell. As for the original processing: Because only junctional sequences without quality scores were contained in the immunoSEQ output, filtering matching that applied to full-length reads could not be performed. Sequences were annotated with PyIR, a Python wrapper for IgBLAST v1.9, using IMGT germline references to assign V/J genes and CDR3. Reads were removed for weak V/J assignments (E-value above 1e-6), missing CDR3, stop codons, out-of-frame junctions, or ambiguous translated residues. A V3J clonotype was defined by an identical inferred V gene, J gene, and CDR3 amino acid sequence. Percentage overlap between repertoires was calculated by dividing the number of shared unique clonotypes by the size of the smaller repertoire. Richness of each repertoire was evaluated using RTK rarefaction, the Chao1 estimator, and Recon v2.1 estimates of unobserved clonotypes. The table was pulled from immuneACCESS by TCRdb, which kept in-frame rearrangements only. Such tables lose some clones; where checked, under half of the loss comes from unresolved V genes, and the rest has no known cause. The V and J calls and clone size come from that table; D and trimming were worked out from the DNA. Counted in this sample were 500,000 to 650,000 clones; roughly 79% of them appeared once. Of the sample, approximately 12% is held by the ten largest clones.

A note on this clone: This clone's antigen is unknown. Base qualities are missing; no much larger clone stands one base away.

What the work shows at the level of the full study, not this receptor alone: Pairwise subsampling indicated that sequencing depth was expected to affect the degree of clonotype sharing among donors. The small number of donors limited the genetic and exposure-history diversity represented. Sampling was restricted to blood, and TCR repertoires in tissue are likely to differ from TCR repertoires in blood.

Including the terminal cysteine and phenylalanine, the CDR3 comprises 14 residues. Only the CDR3 region is kept as DNA, spanning 42 bases read in frame from base 1. The germline V gene supplies CDR1 SGHRS and CDR2 YFSETQ. V loses 4 bases, J loses 2 bases, and the germline ends lie 12 bases apart. The clonotype comes from a woman aged 40-49 years in good health. Some clones in this sample may be carry-over from other donors' samples. The sequenced sample consisted of PBMCs. The V gene is TRBV5-1 and the J gene is TRBJ1-1; TRBD1 might be the D gene, on 6 matching bases. The DNA sequence reads TGCGCCAGCAGCATAGGACAGCTTAACACTGAAGCTTTCTTT. Its amino acids are CASSIGQLNTEAFF.